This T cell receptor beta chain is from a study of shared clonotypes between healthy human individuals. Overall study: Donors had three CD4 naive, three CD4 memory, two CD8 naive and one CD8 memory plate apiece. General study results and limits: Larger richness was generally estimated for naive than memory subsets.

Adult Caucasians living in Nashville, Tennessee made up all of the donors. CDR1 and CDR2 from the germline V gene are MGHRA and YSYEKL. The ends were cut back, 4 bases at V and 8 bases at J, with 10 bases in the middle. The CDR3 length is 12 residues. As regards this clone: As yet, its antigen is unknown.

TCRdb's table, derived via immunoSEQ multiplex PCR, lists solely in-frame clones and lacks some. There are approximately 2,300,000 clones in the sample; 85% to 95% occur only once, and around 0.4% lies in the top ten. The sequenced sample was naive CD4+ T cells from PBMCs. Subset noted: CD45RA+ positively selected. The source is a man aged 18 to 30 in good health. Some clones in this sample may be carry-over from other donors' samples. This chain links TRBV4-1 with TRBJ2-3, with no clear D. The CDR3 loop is CASSLPLGTQYF. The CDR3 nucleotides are TGCGCCAGCAGCCTCCCTTTGGGTACGCAGTATTTT.